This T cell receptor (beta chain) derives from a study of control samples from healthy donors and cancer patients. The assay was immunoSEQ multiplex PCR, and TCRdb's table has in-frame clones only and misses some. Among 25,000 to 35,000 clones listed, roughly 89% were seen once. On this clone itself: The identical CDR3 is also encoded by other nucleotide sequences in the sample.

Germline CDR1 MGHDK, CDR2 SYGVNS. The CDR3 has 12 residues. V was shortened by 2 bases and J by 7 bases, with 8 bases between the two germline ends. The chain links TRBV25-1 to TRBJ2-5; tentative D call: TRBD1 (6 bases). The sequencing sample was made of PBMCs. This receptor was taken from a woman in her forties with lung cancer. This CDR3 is CASSEEGVTQYF. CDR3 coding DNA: TGTGCCAGCAGTGAAGAGGGGGTGACCCAGTACTTC.